These 10 T cell receptor beta chains were all obtained from the same sample, sequenced in a study of radiotherapy plus CTLA-4 blockade in lung cancer. Data came from immunoSEQ multiplex PCR; TCRdb stores just in-frame clones and leaves some out. Here the sample spans around 22,000 clones, less than 80% being singletons. Sequenced material: peripheral blood, taken from a patient treated with radiotherapy plus ipilimumab. Receptors were obtained from a human donor with non-small cell lung cancer whose response to radiotherapy plus ipilimumab could not be evaluated.

This clone has more than one count but fewer than ten. This chain connects TRBV7-2 to TRBJ1-4, with 8 nucleotides matching TRBD1. The trim removed 4 bases at V and 9 bases at J, leaving 7 bases unmatched. Per the germline V gene, CDR1 is SGHTA and CDR2 is FQGNSA. This CDR3 comprises 14 residues. The CDR3 sequence is CASSSTGGEQKLFF. CDR3 coding DNA: TGTGCCAGCAGCTCTACAGGGGGGGAGCAAAAACTGTTTTTT.

The chain joins TRBV6-5 to TRBJ2-3; D is perhaps TRBD1 (6 bases). This CDR3 has 13 residues. Trimming took off 4 bases at V and 4 bases at J, with 9 bases between the two ends. The germline V gene encodes CDR1 MNHEY and CDR2 SVGAGI. The CDR3 region is CASSFRGADTQYF. The CDR3 DNA sequence: TGTGCCAGCAGTTTCAGGGGTGCAGATACGCAGTATTTT.

This clone appeared once. This chain uses TRBV5-1 with TRBJ2-1; D gene ambiguous. Looked up from germline, CDR1 is SGHRS and CDR2 is YFSETQ. With 9 bases removed from V and 7 bases from J, the gap between germline ends came to 11 bases. CDR3 length: 11 residues. The CDR3 nucleotides read TGCGCCACCCGAGAGAGGAATGAGCAGTTCTTC. Amino acid sequence: CATRERNEQFF.

This clone has a single count. The chain carries TRBV18 and TRBJ2-5; 7 bases are a match to TRBD1. The CDR3 covers 15 residues. V gave up 0 bases and J gave up 2 bases; unmatched junction bases: 3. Germline values: CDR1 KGHSH, CDR2 LQKENI. CDR3 DNA: TGTGCCAGCTCACCACCGCAGGGACAGCAAGAGACCCAGTACTTC. Its protein is CASSPPQGQQETQYF.

This chain uses TRBV10-2 with TRBJ2-3; TRBD2 agrees at 15 bases. With V trimmed by 6 bases and J by 11 bases, 15 bases remained unmatched. This CDR3 has 17 residues. The germline V gene has CDR1 WSHSY and CDR2 SAAADI. This CDR3 is CASSRGTSGRRASQQYF. The DNA of the CDR3 is TGCGCCAGCAGCAGGGGGACTAGCGGGAGGAGGGCCAGTCAGCAGTATTTT.

The chain recombines TRBV25-1 with TRBJ2-3; no reliable D call. CDR1 MGHDK and CDR2 SYGVNS come from the germline V gene. V was clipped by 6 bases and J by 2 bases, with 12 bases between them. There are 14 residues in the CDR3. The CDR3 loop reads CASSVLVVTDTQYF. The CDR3 DNA follows: TGTGCCAGCAGCGTCCTAGTAGTCACAGATACGCAGTATTTT.

This rearrangement joins TRBV5-4 to TRBJ2-5; 14 bases line up with TRBD2. The CDR3 covers 17 residues. The V gene end was trimmed by 3 bases and the J gene end by 1 base; junction bases not matched to a gene: 5. Germline V CDR1 and CDR2: SGHNT, YYREEE (reference sequence). The CDR3, as DNA: TGTGCCAGCAGCTGGGGACTAGCGGGAGTCTCCCAAGAGACCCAGTACTTC. It encodes CASSWGLAGVSQETQYF. The full variable domain, completed using reference TRBV5-4 and TRBJ2-5, is ETGVTQSPTHLIKTRGQQVTLRCSSQSGHNTVSWYQQALGQGPQFIFQYYREEENGRGNFPPRFSGLQFPNYSSELNVNALELDDSALYLCASSWGLAGVSQETQYFGPGTRLLVL.

The chain is built from TRBV6-4 and TRBJ1-6, with D possibly TRBD1 on 6 matching bases. V lost 10 bases and J lost 7, with 14 bases in between. Germline V gene lookup returns CDR1 MRHNA and CDR2 SNTAGT. The length of the CDR3 is 13 residues. The CDR3 DNA reads TGTGCCACCCGGGACACAGACAATTCACCCCTCCACTTT. Translating gives CATRDTDNSPLHF.

Note on this clone: The junction differs from germline at one of its ends, possibly a read error. The chain links TRBV7-7 to TRBJ2-1; 8 nucleotides match TRBD2. The CDR3 has 16 residues. Germline lookup yields CDR1 SSHAT and CDR2 FNYEAQ (reference sequence). CDR3 amino acids: CASSPSSGNIYNEQFF. The CDR3 DNA sequence: TGTGCTAGCAGCCCCAGTAGCGGGAACATCTACAATGAGCAGTTCTTC.

This clone was seen only once. The rearrangement links TRBV4-1 to TRBJ1-6; TRBD1 might be the D (6 bases). CDR1 is MGHRA and CDR2 is YSYEKL in the germline V gene. The CDR3 covers 13 residues. V lost 1 base to trimming and J lost 8 bases, with 6 bases between them. This CDR3 reads CASSQGQDSPLHF. The CDR3 DNA follows: TGCGCCAGCAGCCAAGGACAGGATTCACCCCTCCACTTT.